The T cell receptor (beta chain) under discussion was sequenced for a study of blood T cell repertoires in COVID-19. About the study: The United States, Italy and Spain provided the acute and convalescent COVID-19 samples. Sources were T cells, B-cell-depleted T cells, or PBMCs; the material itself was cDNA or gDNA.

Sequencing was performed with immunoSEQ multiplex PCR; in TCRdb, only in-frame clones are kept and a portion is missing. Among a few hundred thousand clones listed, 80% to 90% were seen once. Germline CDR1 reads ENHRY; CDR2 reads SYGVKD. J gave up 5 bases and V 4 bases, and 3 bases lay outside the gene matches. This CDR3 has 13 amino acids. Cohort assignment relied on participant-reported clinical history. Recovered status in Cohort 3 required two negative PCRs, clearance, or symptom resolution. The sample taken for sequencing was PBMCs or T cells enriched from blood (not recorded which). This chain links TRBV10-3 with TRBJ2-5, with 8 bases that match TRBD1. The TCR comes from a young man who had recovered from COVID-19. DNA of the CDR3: TGTGCCATCAGTGTGGGGGACAGGGAGACCCAGTACTTC. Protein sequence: CAISVGDRETQYF.